The T cell receptor beta chain under discussion was sequenced for a study of cytomegalovirus exposure and HLA in healthy donors. Germline CDR1 reads SNHLY; CDR2 reads FYNNEI. This CDR3 has 12 residues. The V segment lost 8 bases and the J segment 9 bases; nucleotides outside the gene matches: 6. PCR primers comprised 60 Vbeta and 13 Jbeta primers. The method was immunoSEQ multiplex PCR; TCRdb's version includes in-frame clones alone and lacks a portion of them. The data contain some 110,000 clones, 9.5% of them singletons. V usage is TRBV2 and J usage is TRBJ2-5, with TRBD2 matching 10 bases. This sequence originates from a man aged 25-45 years in good health and CMV-seronegative. Specimen: PBMCs. The CDR3: CASSPSGSAQYF. In DNA form, the CDR3 reads TGTGCCAGCTCCCCTAGCGGGAGTGCCCAGTACTTC.